The rows below give T cell receptor beta chains drawn from one sample of a study of blood T cell repertoires in COVID-19. The data were produced by immunoSEQ multiplex PCR, yet TCRdb's version contains in-frame clones alone and is incomplete. Of 150,000 to 200,000 clones listed, about nine tenths are singletons. Sequencing was done on a sample of peripheral blood. The receptor source for this set is a man aged 60-69 years with active or convalescent COVID-19. Each CDR3 is given with its conserved first and last residue. Each record gives: J gene, D gene, clone size, V gene, CDR3 DNA, CDR3 protein. A D gene is named only where the DNA matches it firmly. Size values are once, few and many counts, or a class for expanded clones, and some rows have none.

>TRBJ1-1|NA|few|TRBV5-1
TGCGCCAGCAGCCCTAGGGAGGGTGGGAACACTGAAGCTTTCTTT
CASSPREGGNTEAFF
>TRBJ2-7|NA|NA|TRBV18
TGTGCCAGCTCACCACCGGGCAGGGGAGGGTACGAGCAGTACTTC
CASSPPGRGGYEQYF
>TRBJ1-4|NA|NA|TRBV29-1
TGCAGCGTTGGCTCGGGGAGGGAAAAACTGTTTTTT
CSVGSGREKLFF
>TRBJ2-7|TRBD1|NA|TRBV4-1
TGCGCCAGCAGCCAAGATCGCCGGGACAGTCTTCTTTACGAGCAGTACTTC
CASSQDRRDSLLYEQYF
>TRBJ1-1|NA|NA|TRBV7-9
TGTGCCAGCAGCTTAGGGGGGGTTACCGATCAGAACACTGAAGCTTTCTTT
CASSLGGVTDQNTEAFF
>TRBJ1-2|TRBD1|few|TRBV19
TGTGCCAGTAGTACACTACAGGGGGATGGCTACACCTTC
CASSTLQGDGYTF
>TRBJ1-2|NA|NA|TRBV18
TGTGCCAGCTCACCGGGGGGGACAAGTCATGGCTACACCTTC
CASSPGGTSHGYTF
>TRBJ1-1|TRBD1|NA|TRBV18
TGTGCCAGCTCACTAGCCTCGCGGACAGGGGTTACTGAAGCTTTCTTT
CASSLASRTGVTEAFF
>TRBJ1-1|NA|once|TRBV19
TGTGCCAGTAGCCGGACAGTGAACACTGAAGCTTTCTTT
CASSRTVNTEAFF
>TRBJ1-2|TRBD1|NA|TRBV11-2
TGTGCCAGCAGCCCCGCGGGACAGCTCCTCCCCCATGGCTACACCTTC
CASSPAGQLLPHGYTF